Below are 21 T cell receptor beta chains sequenced from a single sample in a study of cytomegalovirus exposure and HLA in healthy donors. The PCR was carried out with 60 Vbeta primers and 13 Jbeta primers. The method was immunoSEQ multiplex PCR; TCRdb's version includes in-frame clones alone and lacks a portion of them. The table has around 200,000 clones, around 78% seen once. Sequenced input: PBMCs. Every receptor here comes from a woman in her thirties in good health and CMV-seropositive.

The rearrangement joins TRBV4-3 to TRBJ2-4, with 10 bases lining up with TRBD1. The CDR3 runs 15 residues. Germline assignment: CDR1 LGHNA and CDR2 YSLEER. J was trimmed by 7 bases and V by 1 base; bases with no gene match: 4. CDR3 nucleotides: TGCGCCAGCAGCCAAGTGTTGGACAGGGGGAACATTCAGTACTTC. Its translation is CASSQVLDRGNIQYF.

This chain uses TRBV5-1 with TRBJ2-3, with 10 nucleotides matching TRBD2. CDR3 length: 16 amino acids. J was trimmed by 1 base and V by 3 bases; bases with no gene match: 5. Germline CDR1 SGHRS, CDR2 YFSETQ. The CDR3 loop is CASSSGLAGGTDTQYF. CDR3 nucleotide sequence: TGCGCCAGCAGCTCCGGCCTAGCGGGGGGCACAGATACGCAGTATTTT.

The chain recombines TRBV5-6 with TRBJ2-1; 11 bases fit TRBD2. The length of the CDR3 is 15 residues. J was trimmed by 5 bases and V by 3 bases; bases with no gene match: 4. Germline V gene data show CDR1 as SGHDT and CDR2 as YYEEEE. The CDR3: CASSYIAGGNNEQFF. CDR3 coding DNA: TGTGCCAGCAGCTATATAGCGGGAGGGAACAATGAGCAGTTCTTC.

The CDR3, as DNA: TGTGCCAGCAGCTTAGCCGACAAATATGGCTACACCTTC. This codes for CASSLADKYGYTF. V and J are TRBV7-8 and TRBJ1-2, with no clear D. CDR1 is SGHVS, CDR2 FQNEAQ, per germline. The CDR3 contains 13 residues. V was clipped by 0 bases and J by 5 bases, with 7 bases between them.

The J gene is TRBJ2-1, the V gene TRBV5-6, with a tentative D call TRBD2 (5 bases). The V gene's germline CDR1 is SGHDT and CDR2 YYEEEE. The CDR3 loop spans 14 amino acids. Trimming removed 2 bases from V and 4 bases from J, with 10 bases in between. DNA of the CDR3: TGTGCCAGCAGCTTAGAACTAGGTTACAATGAGCAGTTCTTC. This translates into CASSLELGYNEQFF.

This clone was observed a single time. The V gene is TRBV5-1, the J gene TRBJ1-4; 8 bases align to TRBD1. Germline CDR1 reads SGHRS; CDR2 reads YFSETQ. The CDR3 is made up of 17 amino acids. The junction had 6 bases not matched to a gene; V was cut back by 2 bases and J by 0 bases. CDR3 region: CASSLDRGYATNEKLFF. In DNA form, the CDR3 reads TGCGCCAGCAGCTTAGACAGGGGTTATGCAACTAATGAAAAACTGTTTTTT.

V is TRBV23-1 and J is TRBJ2-7; D is perhaps TRBD1 (6 bases). TRBV23-1 is noted as an ORF with a role that remains uncertain. Trimming took off 3 bases at V and 3 bases at J, with 18 bases between the two ends. CDR3 length: 16 residues. The CDR3 protein is CASSHWTASVNYEQYF. As DNA, the CDR3 is TGCGCCAGCAGTCATTGGACAGCAAGCGTTAACTACGAGCAGTACTTC.

The rearrangement joins TRBV7-2 to TRBJ1-2, with D possibly matching TRBD1 (6 bases). Between the trimmed V and J ends, which lost 1 base and 7 bases, there was a span of 13 bases. CDR1 SGHTA and CDR2 FQGNSA come from the germline V gene. The CDR3 covers 14 residues. The CDR3 DNA is TGTGCCAGCAGCTTAGGCCCAGGGGAGGGTGGCTACACCTTC. Translating it yields CASSLGPGEGGYTF.

The chain employs TRBV7-2 and TRBJ1-2; 7 bases line up with TRBD1. Trimming cost V 1 base and J 5 bases; bases outside gene matches: 7. This CDR3 has 15 amino acids. Germline CDR1 reads SGHTA; CDR2 reads FQGNSA. The CDR3 spells CASSLDRGTTYGYTF. DNA for the CDR3: TGTGCCAGCAGCTTAGACAGGGGTACTACTTATGGCTACACCTTC.

This chain links TRBV7-9 with TRBJ1-3; weak D call: TRBD1 (5 bases). From germline, CDR1 is SEHNR and CDR2 FQNEAQ (reference sequence). V lost 3 bases and J lost 0, with 15 bases in between. The CDR3 loop spans 17 amino acids. CDR3 bases: TGTGCCAGCAGCTTGAGGGGTGGGGGGGACTCTGGAAACACCATATATTTT. It is translated as CASSLRGGGDSGNTIYF.

The chain has TRBV5-1 and TRBJ1-2; 7 bases match TRBD1. This CDR3 is 15 amino acids long. Germline-derived CDR1 and CDR2 are SGHRS and YFSETQ. With 3 bases clipped from V and 4 bases from J, the junction kept 9 bases outside the gene matches. CDR3 amino acids: CASSSQTGNLYGYTF. CDR3 nucleotides: TGCGCCAGCAGCTCCCAGACAGGGAACCTCTATGGCTACACCTTC. Based on the CDR3 plus reference TRBV5-1 and TRBJ1-2, the full variable domain is KAGVTQTPRYLIKTRGQQVTLSCSPISGHRSVSWYQQTPGQGLQFLFEYFSETQRNKGNFPGRFSGRQFSNSRSEMNVSTLELGDSALYLCASSSQTGNLYGYTFGSGTRLTVV.

V is TRBV29-1 and J is TRBJ2-4; 14 bases line up with TRBD2. The CDR3 is 15 residues long. Germline V gene lookup returns CDR1 SQVTM and CDR2 ANQGSEA. Germline trimming cut 3 bases from V and 8 bases from J; bases unmatched to any gene: 6. CDR3 DNA sequence: TGCAGCGTTGAGCCGGGACTAGCGGGGGAGGACATTCAGTACTTC. Protein sequence: CSVEPGLAGEDIQYF.

This clone is a singleton in its sample. The chain combines TRBV4-1 with TRBJ1-5; 7 bases match TRBD1. The CDR3 is made up of 16 amino acids. V was pared by 4 bases and J by 4 bases, with 10 bases of the junction left unmatched. The germline CDR1 and CDR2 sequences are MGHRA and YSYEKL. CDR3 region: CASSLAETGWNQPQHF. The CDR3 DNA sequence: TGCGCCAGCAGCCTGGCAGAGACAGGGTGGAATCAGCCCCAGCATTTT.

The V gene is TRBV19, the J gene TRBJ1-5; 11 bases agree with TRBD1. V shed 1 base and J 7 bases; nucleotides not matched to a gene: 6. The CDR3 sequence is 16 residues long. Per germline, CDR1 LNHDA and CDR2 SQIVND (reference sequence). The CDR3 DNA sequence: TGTGCCAGTAGTATAGGCGGACAGGGGGCTAGACAGCCCCAGCATTTT. Protein sequence: CASSIGGQGARQPQHF.

V is TRBV7-9 and J is TRBJ1-1; a weak D match, TRBD1 (6 bases). V shed 4 bases and J shed 1 base, with 7 bases lying between them. CDR3 length: 13 residues. Germline values: CDR1 SEHNR, CDR2 FQNEAQ (reference sequence). The CDR3 DNA reads TGTGCCAGCAGCTGGACAGAGAACACTGAAGCTTTCTTT. Its translation: CASSWTENTEAFF. The entire variable domain, with the rest obtained from reference TRBV7-9 and TRBJ1-1, is as follows: DTGVSQNPRHKITKRGQNVTFRCDPISEHNRLYWYRQTLGQGPEFLTYFQNEAQLEKSRLLSDRFSAERPKGSFSTLEIQRTEQGDSAMYLCASSWTENTEAFFGQGTRLTVV.

The chain combines TRBV7-2 with TRBJ1-2; D might be TRBD1 (6 bases). From germline, CDR1 is SGHTA and CDR2 FQGNSA. The CDR3 consists of 14 residues. V lost 1 base and J 4 bases, leaving 10 bases between the germline ends. CDR3 DNA: TGTGCCAGCAGCTTAGGGGGGCTAGGCTATGGCTACACCTTC. Its translation is CASSLGGLGYGYTF.

The CDR3 here is CASSRDGGAYNEQFF. The CDR3 DNA reads as TGTGCCAGCAGCAGGGACGGAGGGGCCTACAATGAGCAGTTCTTC. The chain carries TRBV5-4 and TRBJ2-1; a weak D match, TRBD2 (6 bases). The CDR3 runs to 15 residues. CDR1 and CDR2 (germline): SGHNT, YYREEE (reference sequence). V lost 4 bases and J 2 bases, leaving 13 bases between the germline ends.

This chain uses TRBV6-1 with TRBJ2-4; D perhaps matches TRBD2 (5 bases). Germline V gives CDR1 MNHNS, CDR2 SASEGT. This CDR3 has 15 amino acids. V lost 6 bases and J 0 bases, leaving 12 bases between the germline ends. CDR3 in DNA: TGTGCCAGCAGAGTTGGCGGGTTAGCCAAAAACATTCAGTACTTC. Residues: CASRVGGLAKNIQYF.

V is TRBV4-3 and J is TRBJ1-4; 7 bases match TRBD1. After removal of 1 base from V and 6 bases from J, the junction contained 11 bases not matched to a gene. From germline, CDR1 is LGHNA and CDR2 YSLEER. The CDR3 consists of 17 residues. In DNA form, the CDR3 reads TGCGCCAGCAGCCAAGTTTTCTCCGGGACAGTAGATGAAAAACTGTTTTTT. Translation: CASSQVFSGTVDEKLFF.

This clone was picked up a small number of times. CDR3 sequence (DNA): TGTGCCAGTAGTACAGCAGGGGGCAGAGGGTATGGCTACACCTTC. It yields the protein CASSTAGGRGYGYTF. This rearrangement joins TRBV19 to TRBJ1-2, with 8 bases identical to TRBD1. The CDR3 length is 15 residues. Trimming cost V 4 bases and J 5 bases; bases outside gene matches: 9. Per the germline V gene, CDR1 is LNHDA and CDR2 is SQIVND (reference sequence).

The chain is built from TRBV4-1 and TRBJ2-1; D gene unclear. This CDR3 contains 15 residues. The ends were cut back, 4 bases at V and 0 bases at J, with 10 bases in the middle. Germline lookup yields CDR1 MGHRA and CDR2 YSYEKL. The CDR3 sequence: CASSLRLSSYNEQFF. CDR3 nucleotides: TGCGCCAGCAGCCTCCGGTTGAGCTCCTACAATGAGCAGTTCTTC.